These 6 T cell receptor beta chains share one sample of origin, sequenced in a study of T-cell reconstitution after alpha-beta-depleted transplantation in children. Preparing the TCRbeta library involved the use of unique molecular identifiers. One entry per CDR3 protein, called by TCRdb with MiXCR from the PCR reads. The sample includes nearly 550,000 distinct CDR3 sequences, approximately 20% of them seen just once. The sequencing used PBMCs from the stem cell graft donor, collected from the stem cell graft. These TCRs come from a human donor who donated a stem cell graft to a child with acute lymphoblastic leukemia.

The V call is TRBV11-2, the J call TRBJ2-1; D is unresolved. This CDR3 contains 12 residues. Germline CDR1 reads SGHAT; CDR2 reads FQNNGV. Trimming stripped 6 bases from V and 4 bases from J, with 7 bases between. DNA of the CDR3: TGTGCCAGCAGTAATACGTACAATGAGCAGTTCTTC. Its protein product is CASSNTYNEQFF.

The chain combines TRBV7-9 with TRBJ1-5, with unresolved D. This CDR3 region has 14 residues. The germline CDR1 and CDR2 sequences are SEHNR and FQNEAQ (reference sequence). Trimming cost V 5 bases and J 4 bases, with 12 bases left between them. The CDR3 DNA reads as TGTGCCAGCAGCCCCGTGGCCAATAATCAGCCCCAGCATTTT. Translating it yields CASSPVANNQPQHF.

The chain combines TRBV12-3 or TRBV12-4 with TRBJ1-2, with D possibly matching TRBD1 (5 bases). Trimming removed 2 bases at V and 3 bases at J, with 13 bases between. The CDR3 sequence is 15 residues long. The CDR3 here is CASSLMSGGDYGYTF. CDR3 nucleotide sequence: TGTGCCAGCAGTTTAATGTCTGGGGGGGACTATGGCTACACCTTC.

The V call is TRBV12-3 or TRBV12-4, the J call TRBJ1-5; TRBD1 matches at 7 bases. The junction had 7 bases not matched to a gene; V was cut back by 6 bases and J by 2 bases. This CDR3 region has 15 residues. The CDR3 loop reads CASSTPGQGNQPQHF. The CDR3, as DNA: TGTGCCAGCAGCACCCCTGGACAGGGCAATCAGCCCCAGCATTTT.

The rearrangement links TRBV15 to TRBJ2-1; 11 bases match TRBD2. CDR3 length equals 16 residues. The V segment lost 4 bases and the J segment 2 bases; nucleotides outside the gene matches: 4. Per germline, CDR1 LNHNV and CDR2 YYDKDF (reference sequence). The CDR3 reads CATSTDSGRAYNEQFF. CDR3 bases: TGTGCCACCAGCACAGATAGCGGGAGGGCCTACAATGAGCAGTTCTTC.

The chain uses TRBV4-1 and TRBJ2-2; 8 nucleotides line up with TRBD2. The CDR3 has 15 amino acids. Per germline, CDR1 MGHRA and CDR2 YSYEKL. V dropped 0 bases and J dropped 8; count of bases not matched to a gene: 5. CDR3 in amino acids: CASSQDGGTRGELFF. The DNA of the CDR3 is TGCGCCAGCAGCCAAGATGGCGGGACTAGGGGGGAGCTGTTTTTT.